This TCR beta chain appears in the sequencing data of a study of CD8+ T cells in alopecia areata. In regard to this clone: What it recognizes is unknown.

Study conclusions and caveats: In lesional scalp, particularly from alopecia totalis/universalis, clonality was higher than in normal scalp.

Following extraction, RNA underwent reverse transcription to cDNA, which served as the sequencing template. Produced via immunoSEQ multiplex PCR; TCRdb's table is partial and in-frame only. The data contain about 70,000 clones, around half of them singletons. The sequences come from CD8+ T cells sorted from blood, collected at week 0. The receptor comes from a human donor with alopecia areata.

The CDR3 loop reads CASTDPGVYEQYF. The CDR3 DNA is TGTGCCAGCACCGACCCGGGTGTCTACGAGCAGTACTTC. J is TRBJ2-7 and V is TRBV7-9; D ambiguous. The V gene lost 7 bases and the J gene lost 3 bases, with 13 bases spanning the gap. CDR3 length: 13 amino acids. Germline V CDR1 and CDR2: SEHNR, FQNEAQ (reference sequence).